The 19 T cell receptor beta chains reported below all come from one sample, sequenced in a study of early T cells in non-severe SARS-CoV-2 infection. Via MiXCR, TCRdb re-called the 5' RACE reads, giving one row per CDR3 protein. The repertoire holds 50,000 or so distinct CDR3 sequences, with around 5.6% as singletons. Sequenced material: whole blood. Every receptor here comes from an adult who was a healthcare worker with PCR-confirmed SARS-CoV-2 infection or an uninfected control (not recorded which).

This clonotype showed up many times. This CDR3 is CSAPPGLMSRVTSGSSYNEQFF. Written as DNA, the CDR3 is TGCAGTGCTCCCCCGGGTTTGATGTCTCGGGTCACTAGCGGGAGCTCCTACAATGAGCAGTTCTTC. The V call is TRBV20-1, the J call TRBJ2-1; 11 bases match TRBD2. With 5 bases clipped from V and 0 bases from J, the junction kept 24 bases outside the gene matches. The CDR3 is made up of 22 amino acids. CDR1 is DFQATT, CDR2 SNEGSKA, per germline (reference sequence).

This clonotype was counted many times. The chain links TRBV29-1 to TRBJ2-3; 10 nucleotides match TRBD2. The CDR3 has 19 residues. CDR1 and CDR2 from the germline V gene are SQVTM and ANQGSEA. V shed 3 bases and J 0 bases; nucleotides not matched to a gene: 15. DNA of the CDR3: TGCAGCGTTGATGTGCGTGCTAGCGGGGGTTATACTAGCACAGATACGCAGTATTTT. Its translation is CSVDVRASGGYTSTDTQYF.

This clonotype was seen at least ten times. V is TRBV7-8 and J is TRBJ1-1; D is undetermined. Germline CDR1 SGHVS, CDR2 FQNEAQ. Trimming stripped 5 bases from V and 4 bases from J, with 11 bases between. This CDR3 spans 13 amino acids. CDR3 amino acids: CASSQTRITEAFF. DNA of the CDR3: TGTGCCAGCAGCCAAACACGGATCACTGAAGCTTTCTTT.

Concerning this clonotype itself: Its ends do not fully match the called genes, so a read error is possible. The V gene is TRBV2, the J gene TRBJ1-1, with a tentative D call TRBD1 (6 bases). The CDR3 has 13 amino acids. In germline, CDR1 is SNHLY, CDR2 FYNNEI. CDR3 protein: CACRGDTYTEAFF. CDR3 DNA sequence: TGTGCCTGCAGAGGGGACACTTACACTGAAGCTTTCTTT.

Only one count was recorded for this clonotype. The CDR3 sequence: CASSPGQGENYGYTF. CDR3 DNA sequence: TGCGCCAGCAGCCCAGGGCAGGGGGAGAACTATGGCTACACCTTC. The chain carries TRBV4-1 and TRBJ1-2; 7 positions agree with TRBD1. The CDR3 runs 15 residues. V lost 4 bases and J lost 2; bases outside the gene matches: 7. From germline, CDR1 is MGHRA and CDR2 YSYEKL.

This clonotype was observed at least ten times. The rearrangement uses TRBV27 and TRBJ1-6; 10 nucleotides agree with TRBD1. The CDR3 extends over 14 amino acids. The ends lost 2 bases at V and 11 bases at J; junction bases unmatched: 3. CDR1 and CDR2 from the germline V gene are MNHEY and SMNVEV (reference sequence). The CDR3 loop reads CASSLEDRGTPLHF. CDR3 sequence (DNA): TGTGCCAGCAGTTTAGAGGACAGGGGGACACCCCTCCACTTT.

This clonotype was counted many times. In DNA form, the CDR3 reads TGTGCCAGCAGCTTTCAAGGAGTTGAAATGAACACTGAAGCTTTCTTT. Encoded protein: CASSFQGVEMNTEAFF. The chain carries TRBV7-6 and TRBJ1-1; no definite D call. The CDR3 spans 16 residues. V was trimmed by 3 bases and J by 0 bases, leaving 14 bases between them. Germline lookup yields CDR1 SGHVS and CDR2 FNYEAQ.

The sample holds a few counts of this clonotype. The chain links TRBV18 to TRBJ2-7; possible D gene TRBD2, 5 bases. Germline CDR1 KGHSH, CDR2 LQKENI. Between the trimmed V and J ends, which lost 7 bases and 2 bases, there was a span of 12 bases. The CDR3 runs to 13 residues. The CDR3 bases are TGTGCCAGCTTGTCCATCGGGGCCTACGAGCAGTACTTC. This gives the protein CASLSIGAYEQYF.

In this sample, this clonotype turned up many times. The rearrangement links TRBV5-1 to TRBJ2-2, with D possibly being TRBD2 (5 bases). Germline V gives CDR1 SGHRS, CDR2 YFSETQ. Between the trimmed V and J ends, which lost 3 bases and 2 bases, there was a span of 11 bases. The CDR3 covers 15 residues. The CDR3 loop reads CASSSGMGNTGELFF. CDR3 in DNA: TGCGCCAGCAGCTCCGGGATGGGAAACACCGGGGAGCTGTTTTTT.

This clonotype was counted between two and nine times. V and J are TRBV4-2 and TRBJ2-3; no firm D call. CDR1 is LGHNA and CDR2 is YNFKEQ in the germline V gene. There are 17 residues in the CDR3. The germline V and J ends were trimmed by 1 base and 0 bases, with 14 bases remaining between them. The CDR3 reads CASSQGDRTESTDTQYF. In DNA, the CDR3 is TGTGCCAGCAGCCAAGGGGATAGAACGGAAAGCACAGATACGCAGTATTTT.

At least ten counts were recorded for this clonotype. The chain combines TRBV5-1 with TRBJ2-3; no firm D call. The V gene lost 2 bases and the J gene lost 6 bases, with 13 bases spanning the gap. This CDR3 is 14 amino acids long. The germline V gene has CDR1 SGHRS and CDR2 YFSETQ. The CDR3 protein is CASSFGYFSDTQYF. The CDR3 coding sequence is TGCGCCAGCAGCTTTGGCTACTTCTCGGATACGCAGTATTTT.

This clonotype has ten or more counts. The chain employs TRBV7-6 and TRBJ2-7; 9 bases line up with TRBD2. V trimming: 1 base; J trimming: 6 bases; junction bases outside the gene matches: 10. Germline V gene data show CDR1 as SGHVS and CDR2 as FNYEAQ. The CDR3 totals 16 residues. DNA for the CDR3: TGTGCCAGCAGCTTAGACTTCGCGGGGGGGCCGGTCGAGCAGTACTTC. This translates into CASSLDFAGGPVEQYF. Full variable domain (outside the CDR3, taken from reference TRBV7-6 and TRBJ2-7): GAGVSQSPRYKVTKRGQDVALRCDPISGHVSLYWYRQALGQGPEFLTYFNYEAQQDKSGLPNDRFSAERPEGSISTLTIQRTEQRDSAMYRCASSLDFAGGPVEQYFGPGTRLTVT.

This clonotype was detected many times. The DNA for the CDR3 is TGCAGTGTACAGCGGTGGGACACGAACACCGGGGAGCTGTTTTTT. Residues: CSVQRWDTNTGELFF. The chain recombines TRBV20-1 with TRBJ2-2; D is perhaps TRBD1 (6 bases). Germline V gene data show CDR1 as DFQATT and CDR2 as SNEGSKA (reference sequence). This CDR3 is 15 amino acids long. The V end was cut by 7 bases, the J end by 0 bases, with 15 bases between.

The chain recombines TRBV14 with TRBJ2-7; no clear D gene. This CDR3 is built from 15 residues. With 0 bases removed from V and 3 bases from J, the gap between germline ends came to 12 bases. Germline CDR1 is SGHDN and CDR2 is FVKESK. CDR3 in amino acids: CASSQDWARHYEQYF. DNA for the CDR3: TGTGCCAGCAGCCAAGATTGGGCGCGACACTACGAGCAGTACTTC.

This clonotype was seen many times. The V call is TRBV4-2, the J call TRBJ1-1; D is unclear. CDR1 and CDR2 from the germline V gene are LGHNA and YNFKEQ. Trimming shortened V by 5 bases and J by 0 bases, and 7 bases separated the two germline ends. CDR3 length: 13 residues. The CDR3 sequence is CASSAELNTEAFF. Here the CDR3 DNA reads TGTGCCAGCAGCGCGGAGCTGAACACTGAAGCTTTCTTT.

This clonotype appeared many times. The V and J genes are TRBV6-1 and TRBJ2-2; tentative D call: TRBD2 (6 bases). This CDR3 has 14 amino acids. Trimming took off 3 bases at V and 5 bases at J, with 10 bases between the two ends. The V gene's germline CDR1 is MNHNS and CDR2 SASEGT. CDR3 DNA sequence: TGTGCCAGCAGTGATATGGCGGGGACCGGGGAGCTGTTTTTT. Its translation: CASSDMAGTGELFF.

This clonotype was seen at least ten times. The chain combines TRBV15 with TRBJ1-4; D gene ambiguous. V was clipped by 0 bases and J by 5 bases, with 13 bases between them. The CDR3 consists of 16 residues. Germline V gene lookup returns CDR1 LNHNV and CDR2 YYDKDF (reference sequence). CDR3 nucleotide sequence: TGTGCCACCAGCAGAGATCCTTTAGGGTCAAATGAAAAACTGTTTTTT. It encodes CATSRDPLGSNEKLFF.

This clonotype occurred many times. The chain employs TRBV4-1 and TRBJ1-2; possible D gene TRBD1, 5 bases. Trimming cost V 3 bases and J 2 bases, with 16 bases left between them. CDR1 is MGHRA and CDR2 is YSYEKL in the germline V gene. The CDR3 is 16 residues long. CDR3 coding DNA: TGCGCCAGCAGCCACCCCCCCGGGGCCTTAAACTATGGCTACACCTTC. Residues: CASSHPPGALNYGYTF.

There are many counts of this clonotype. The chain employs TRBV5-6 and TRBJ2-2, with 11 bases lining up with TRBD2. Germline assignment: CDR1 SGHDT and CDR2 YYEEEE. V lost 2 bases, J lost 4 bases, and 4 bases stayed unmatched. The CDR3 covers 16 residues. The CDR3 DNA reads as TGTGCCAGCAGCTTTAGCGGGAGGGCCGCCACCGGGGAGCTGTTTTTT. This translates into CASSFSGRAATGELFF.